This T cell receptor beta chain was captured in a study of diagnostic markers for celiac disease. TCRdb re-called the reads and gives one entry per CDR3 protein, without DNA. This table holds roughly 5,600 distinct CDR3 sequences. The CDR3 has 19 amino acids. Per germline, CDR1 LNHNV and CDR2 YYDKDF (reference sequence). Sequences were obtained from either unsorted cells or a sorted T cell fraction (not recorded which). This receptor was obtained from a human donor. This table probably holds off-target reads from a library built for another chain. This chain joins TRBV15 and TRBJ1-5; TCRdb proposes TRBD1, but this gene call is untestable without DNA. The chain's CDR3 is CATSRARYSGDNSNQPQHF.